This T cell receptor (beta chain) appears in the sequencing data of a study of blood T cell repertoires in COVID-19. Study details: The samples span acute and convalescent COVID-19 from the United States, Italy and Spain. T cells, B-cell-depleted T cells, or PBMCs supplied cDNA or gDNA.

The CDR3 runs 16 residues. The germline V gene has CDR1 SGHAT and CDR2 FQNNGV. The V end was cut by 5 bases, the J end by 0 bases, with 14 bases between. In the study's own analysis: Reference gene primer amplification yielded estimated nucleated cell counts. Assay used: immunoSEQ multiplex PCR; TCRdb lists only in-frame clones, some missing. The DNA was the basis for D and trimming; V, J and clone size are from that table. The sample lists 40,000 to 60,000 clones, 70% to 85% seen once, with about 4.1% in the top ten. This receptor was identified in a man aged 45 to 65 with active COVID-19. The chain is built from TRBV11-2 and TRBJ2-1, with D possibly TRBD1 on 6 matching bases. The sample consisted of peripheral blood. CDR3 in amino acids: CASSPPRGYSYNEQFF. CDR3 nucleotide sequence: TGTGCCAGCAGCCCCCCCAGGGGTTACTCCTACAATGAGCAGTTCTTC.